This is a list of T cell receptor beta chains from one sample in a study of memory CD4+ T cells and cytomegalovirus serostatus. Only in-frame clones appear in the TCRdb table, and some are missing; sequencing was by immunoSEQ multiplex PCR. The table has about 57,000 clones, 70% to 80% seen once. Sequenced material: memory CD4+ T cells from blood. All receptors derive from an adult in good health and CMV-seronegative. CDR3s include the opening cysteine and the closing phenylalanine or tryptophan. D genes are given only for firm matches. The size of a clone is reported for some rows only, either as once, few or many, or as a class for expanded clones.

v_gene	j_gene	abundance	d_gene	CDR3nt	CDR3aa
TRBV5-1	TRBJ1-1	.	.	TGCGCCAGCAGCTTGGCGGGGGCCACTGAAGCTTTCTTT	CASSLAGATEAFF
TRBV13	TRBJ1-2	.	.	TGTGCCAGCAGCTTGTACCACCAGACAGTAGCTTATGGCTACACCTTC	CASSLYHQTVAYGYTF
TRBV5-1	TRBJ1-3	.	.	TGCGCCAGCAGCTTGGGACATGCGGCTGGAAACACCATATATTTT	CASSLGHAAGNTIYF
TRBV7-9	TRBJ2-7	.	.	TGTGCCAGCAGCTTAGCAGGGCGACGCGAGCAGTACTTC	CASSLAGRREQYF
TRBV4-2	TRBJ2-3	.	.	TGTGCCAGCAGCCAAGACAGGGATACAGATACGCAGTATTTT	CASSQDRDTDTQYF
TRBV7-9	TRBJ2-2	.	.	TGTGCCAGCAGCTTAGTTACCGGGGAGCTGTTTTTT	CASSLVTGELFF
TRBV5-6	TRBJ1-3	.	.	TGTGCCAGCAGCTCCCTAGACAGGAACGAAAACACCATATATTTT	CASSSLDRNENTIYF
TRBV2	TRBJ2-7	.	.	TGTGCCAGCACGGGGAGCGTCTTGGGCGAGCAGTACTTC	CASTGSVLGEQYF
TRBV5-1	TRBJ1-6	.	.	TGCGCCAGCAGCTTGGAACCCGTCCATAATTCACCCCTCCACTTT	CASSLEPVHNSPLHF
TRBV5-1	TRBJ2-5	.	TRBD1	TGCGCCAGCAGCAGGGGGCCCGTTGGAGAGACCCAGTACTTC	CASSRGPVGETQYF
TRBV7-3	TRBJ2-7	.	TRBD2	TGTGCCAGCAGCTTAGAGGGGACTAGCGGCTCCTACGAGCAGTACTTC	CASSLEGTSGSYEQYF
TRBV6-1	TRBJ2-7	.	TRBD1	TGTGCCAGCAGTGAAGCGGGACAGGGGGGGGCCTACGAGCAGTACTTC	CASSEAGQGGAYEQYF
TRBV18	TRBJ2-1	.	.	TGTGCCAGCTCGGCCTCCGGGGACTACAATGAGCAGTTCTTC	CASSASGDYNEQFF
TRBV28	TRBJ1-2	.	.	TGTGCCAGCAGCTCGAGGGGCTACACCTTC	CASSSRGYTF
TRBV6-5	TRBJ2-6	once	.	TGTGCCAGCAGTGGTAGTACCGGGGCCAACGTCCTGACTTTC	CASSGSTGANVLTF
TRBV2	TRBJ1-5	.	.	TGTGCCAGCAGTGAACGGGGGGCGGCGGGCAATCAGCCCCAGCATTTT	CASSERGAAGNQPQHF
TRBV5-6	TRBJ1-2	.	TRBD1	TGTGCCAGCAGCTTGGAGGGGGACAGGGGGCTCTATGGCTACACCTTC	CASSLEGDRGLYGYTF
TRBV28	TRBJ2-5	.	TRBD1	TGTGCCAGCAGTTTAGGGGACAGGGGGCGCGAGACCCAGTACTTC	CASSLGDRGRETQYF
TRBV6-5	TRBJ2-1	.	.	TGTGCCAGCAGTTACGTACACCCAGATTCCTACAATGAGCAGTTCTTC	CASSYVHPDSYNEQFF
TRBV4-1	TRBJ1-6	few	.	TGCGCCAGCAGCCAAGTAGGGGGGAGGAATTCACCCCTCCACTTT	CASSQVGGRNSPLHF
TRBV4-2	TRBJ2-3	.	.	TGTGCCAGCAGCCAAGATGAAGGGGGGGGGCGGACAGATACGCAGTATTTT	CASSQDEGGGRTDTQYF
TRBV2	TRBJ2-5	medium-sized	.	TGTGCCAGCAGTGAGGGTTATCAAACGGAGACCCAGTACTTC	CASSEGYQTETQYF